The text below deals with one T cell receptor (beta chain). Its antigen target is currently unknown. No base-level quality is on record; no much larger clone is a single base apart. A second Seattle source provided samples from volunteer blood donors who had recovered from COVID-19. Each collaborating institution followed its own protocols to collect whole blood in K2EDTA tubes. For TCRbeta analysis, collaborator samples were shipped as frozen whole blood, as isolated PBMCs, or as DNA extracted from either sample type. This sample was included in a study of blood T cell repertoires in COVID-19 (dated by TCRdb to about 2020). About the full investigation: Samples covering the acute and convalescent phases of COVID-19 were provided by collaborators in the United States, Italy and Spain. Samples came from the ongoing ImmuneRACE study (first 160 participants) plus 1,254 subjects from 6 global collaborators. Subjects who had been exposed to COVID-19, were actively infected with it, or had recovered from it provided the deeply sampled blood TCRbeta repertoires that made up the dataset. A de-identified subject ID, COVID-19 status, age in years and sex were almost always included in the sample metadata. The repertoires were released in a freely available public database intended as a resource for research on the immune response to SARS-CoV-2. Where HLA class I and class II types were available, the types were taken from metadata supplied by the sample provider, not from assay-based typing. The material from the prospective study consisted of cDNA or gDNA derived from T cells, B-cell-depleted T cells, or PBMCs.

Broad study findings and their caveats: Clinical and demographic metadata were provided uncurated, with the amount varying by source and participant.

CDR1 KGHSH and CDR2 LQKENI are derived from the germline V gene. The germline V end is reduced by 2 bases and the J end by 5 bases; junction bases left unmatched: 5. The CDR3 covers 15 residues, taking in both the cysteine and the phenylalanine. This entry keeps only the CDR3 DNA: 45 bases, framed from base 1. TCRbeta CDR3 regions were amplified from genomic DNA by means of the immunoSEQ Assay, a bias-controlled multiplex PCR. As for the authors' bioinformatics: The number of nucleated cells in each sample was estimated by amplification of reference gene primers within the assay. To quantify the absolute abundance of each unique TCRbeta CDR3 rearrangement, sequence reads were collapsed and filtered. For each sample, productive Simpson clonality was calculated by taking the square root of Simpson's diversity index across productive rearrangements. As stored in TCRdb, this immuneACCESS dataset retains in-frame rearrangements with V and J assigned. A fraction of the clones does not appear; measured against another copy, unresolved V genes explain less than half of the discrepancy, and the remainder lacks a known reason. Clone size and the V and J calls come from that table; the DNA yielded D and trimming. The sample table holds fewer than 300,000 clones, of which more than 75% were seen once. More than 1.3% of the sample lies in the top ten.

The chain is assembled from TRBV18 and TRBJ1-2, with 10 central nucleotides matching TRBD1. The origin of this receptor is a woman aged 40 to 55 who had recovered from COVID-19. Source material: peripheral blood. The CDR3 reads as follows: CASSPGTGARYGYTF. The DNA sequence is TGTGCCAGCTCACCAGGGACAGGGGCGAGGTATGGCTACACCTTC.